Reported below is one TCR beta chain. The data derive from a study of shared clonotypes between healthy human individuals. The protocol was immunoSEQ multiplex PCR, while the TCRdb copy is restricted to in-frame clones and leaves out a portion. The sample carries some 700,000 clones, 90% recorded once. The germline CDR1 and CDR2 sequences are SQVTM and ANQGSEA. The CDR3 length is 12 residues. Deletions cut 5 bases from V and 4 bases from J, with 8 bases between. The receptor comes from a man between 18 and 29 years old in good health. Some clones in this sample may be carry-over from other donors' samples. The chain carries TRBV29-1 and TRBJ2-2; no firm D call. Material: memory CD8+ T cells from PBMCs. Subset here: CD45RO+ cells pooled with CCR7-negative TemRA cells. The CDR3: CSVMDGTGELFF. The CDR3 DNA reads TGCAGCGTTATGGACGGCACCGGGGAGCTGTTTTTT.